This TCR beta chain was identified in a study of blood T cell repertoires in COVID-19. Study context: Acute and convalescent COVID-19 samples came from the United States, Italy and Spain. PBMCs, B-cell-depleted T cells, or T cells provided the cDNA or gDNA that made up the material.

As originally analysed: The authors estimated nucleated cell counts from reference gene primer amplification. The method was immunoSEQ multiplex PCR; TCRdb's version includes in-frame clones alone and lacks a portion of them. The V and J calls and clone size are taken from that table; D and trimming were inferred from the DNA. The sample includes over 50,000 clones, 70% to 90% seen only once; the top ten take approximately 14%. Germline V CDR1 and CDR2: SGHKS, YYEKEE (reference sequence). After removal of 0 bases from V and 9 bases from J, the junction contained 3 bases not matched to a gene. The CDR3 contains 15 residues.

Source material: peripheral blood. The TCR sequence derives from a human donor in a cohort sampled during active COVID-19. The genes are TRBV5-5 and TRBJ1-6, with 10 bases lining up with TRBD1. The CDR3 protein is CASSLAGTGVSPLHF. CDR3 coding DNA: TGTGCCAGCAGCTTGGCCGGGACAGGGGTTTCACCCCTCCACTTT. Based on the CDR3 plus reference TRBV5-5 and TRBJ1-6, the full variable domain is DAGVTQSPTHLIKTRGQQVTLRCSPISGHKSVSWYQQVLGQGPQFIFQYYEKEERGRGNFPDRFSARQFPNYSSELNVNALLLGDSALYLCASSLAGTGVSPLHFGNGTRLTVT.